This is a list of T cell receptor beta chains from one sample in a study of immunodeficiency. The data were produced by immunoSEQ multiplex PCR, yet TCRdb's version contains in-frame clones alone and is incomplete. The table records 2,000 to 3,000 clones, nearly 90% of them present only once. Material for sequencing was CD4+ T cells from blood. All receptors come from a girl aged 5-17 years with POLD1 deficiency. Each CDR3 is given with its conserved first and last residue. Size tells how often a clone was seen (once, few, many) or the class of an expanded clone, and some rows leave it out.

v_call clone_size cdr3_aa
TRBV7-9 NA CASSVGGEQFF
TRBV30 NA CAEGWDTEAFF
TRBV7-9 NA CASSLASGSYEQYF
TRBV4-2 NA CASSQEGQDFYEQYF
TRBV7-9 once CASSLGPSTDTQYF
TRBV6-5 NA CASSYVEGSYEQYF
TRBV21-1 NA CASSIPPPGGKDSPLHF
TRBV5-4 NA CASSSTGGGTQYF
TRBV5-1 NA CASSSGTSASYNEQFF
TRBV5-1 NA CASRLSDYNEQFF
TRBV6-2/TRBV6-3 NA CASSSHHRSTDTQYF
TRBV5-5 NA CASSRLWAVPVQETQYF
TRBV6-5 NA CASSPAWSSYNEQFF
TRBV7-2 NA CASSLSSGTYEQYF
TRBV18 NA CASSPSYREGQYF
TRBV4-1 NA CASSQFQGGGVDYGYTF
TRBV6-1 NA CASSEDLLDWGYTF
TRBV24-1 NA CATSDSGGFSYNEQFF
TRBV3-1/TRBV3-2 NA CASSPEGAQETQYF
TRBV7-9 NA CASSLSSIVLRPTNEQFF
TRBV4-1 NA CASSQDAPGTDIAKNIQYF
TRBV6-2/TRBV6-3 NA CASSKTENTEAFF
TRBV19 NA CASGDSGNTIYF
TRBV7-8 NA CASTTFPNEQFF
TRBV18 NA CASSTGQEGGYTF
TRBV6-5 NA CASRDRGQETQYF
TRBV20-1 few CSASSRESYNEQFF
TRBV6-2/TRBV6-3 NA CASSQTSEETQYF
TRBV5-1 NA CASSLGWGVSYEQYF
TRBV7-2 NA CASRLAGTNTGELFF
TRBV7-8 NA CASSFTSGSYEQYF
TRBV20-1 NA CSASELAGVSDEQFF
TRBV28 once CASSYGGLEDQETQYF
TRBV7-9 NA CASSLAMTSPYEQYF
TRBV6-5 NA CASSSLQGARKGYTF
TRBV18 NA CASSPRQGVYEQYF
TRBV18 NA CASSPGTGSSYNEQFF
TRBV9 few CASSVDLTGELFF
TRBV18 NA CAGSSGPGDALSF
TRBV24-1 NA CATSDQLRSTDTQYF
TRBV29-1 NA CSVAGGWVGTDTQYF
TRBV12-5 NA CASGSSPAPTEAFF
TRBV2 few CASNGVFSYEQYF
TRBV7-2 NA CASSLVFLYNQETQYF
TRBV7-8 NA CASSLGLGTDTQYF
TRBV29-1 NA CSARRWTGTYGYTF
TRBV3-1/TRBV3-2 NA CASSRQGGELFF
TRBV5-1 once CASSPGTGITEAFF
TRBV27 NA CASSRDYGSYNEQFF
TRBV5-1 few CASSLDRNNEQFF
TRBV18 NA CASSPLPRRDLNEQFF
TRBV2 NA CASSEDRVDEKLFF
TRBV10-3 NA CAISESFGQETQYF
TRBV7-9 NA CASSDLTFFTDTQYF
TRBV19 NA CASSPVGLLRVGPFF